The TCR beta chain under discussion was sequenced for a study of beta chain features in type 1 diabetes. Study conclusions and caveats: PCR might favor shorter templates, equally in patients and controls. Among patients with Type 1 diabetes, TCRB CDR3s were moderately but significantly shorter in every one of the four CD4+ subsets. Whether HLA type affects TCRB rearrangement stayed undetermined in the present work.

The sample holds a few counts of this clone. What it binds is not known. Expressed TCRB transcripts were sequenced, since all the RNA that had been isolated was reverse transcribed. Assay used: immunoSEQ multiplex PCR; TCRdb lists only in-frame clones, some missing. The sample lists over 200,000 clones; about a tenth were seen once. The V end was cut by 6 bases, the J end by 1 base, with 9 bases between. The CDR3 sequence is 13 residues long. Germline V gene lookup returns CDR1 LNHDA and CDR2 SQIVND (reference sequence). The chain carries TRBV19 and TRBJ2-5, with D perhaps TRBD1 (6 bases). The sequencing input was naive CD4+ T cells from blood. This receptor was identified in a man younger than 45 with type 1 diabetes. The CDR3 is CASSRQAQETQYF. CDR3 DNA sequence: TGTGCCAGTAGCCGACAGGCCCAAGAGACCCAGTACTTC.